Detailed here is one T cell receptor (beta chain). The antigen remains unidentified. The record originates from a study of regulatory and conventional T cells in RAG deficiency. General study results and limits: In Omenn syndrome, Treg and Tconv repertoires overlapped >90%.

Using immunoSEQ multiplex PCR, the repertoire was profiled, and TCRdb retains in-frame clones only, with some absent. Among fewer than 40,000 clones, more than 90% were seen once, and the ten largest hold roughly 0.35%. Conventional CD4+ T cells were sorted from blood as CD25-low CD127-high cells. This CDR3 region has 13 residues. Germline assignment: CDR1 LNHDA and CDR2 SQIVND (reference sequence). V shed 5 bases and J shed 8 bases, with 15 bases lying between them. This same sample was also taken into another study, of regulatory T cells. According to that study: Primers: 52 TRBV forward and 13 TRBJ reverse.

Specimen: CD25- CD4+ T cells sorted from blood. The receptor was isolated from a human donor in good health. This chain uses TRBV19 with TRBJ1-2; D is undetermined. The DNA of the CDR3 is TGTGCCAGTAGTGCCGGTCGGGGTGGAGGCTACACCTTC. Its protein product is CASSAGRGGGYTF.